The rows below give T cell receptor beta chains drawn from one sample of a study of chemoradiotherapy in HPV16-positive cancers. The table came from immunoSEQ multiplex PCR; TCRdb's copy has only in-frame clones and leaves some out. Among 20,000 to 30,000 clones listed, approximately 93% were seen once. The specimen was collected from a patient who underwent chemoradiotherapy. The source of these receptors is a human donor with HPV-associated anogenital cancer. CDR3s include the opening cysteine and the closing phenylalanine or tryptophan. The order of the fields is clone size, D gene, V gene, J gene, CDR3 protein, CDR3 DNA. D genes are given only for firm matches. Rows give clone size only sometimes, using once, few, many, or a class for an expanded clone.

abundance: -; d_gene: -; v_gene: TRBV7-2; j_gene: TRBJ2-1; CDR3aa: CASSSSGVHYNEQFF; CDR3nt: TGTGCCAGCAGCTCCTCGGGGGTCCACTACAATGAGCAGTTCTTC
abundance: -; d_gene: -; v_gene: TRBV5-4; j_gene: TRBJ1-3; CDR3aa: CASSLDFTAGNTIYF; CDR3nt: TGTGCCAGCAGCTTGGATTTTACCGCTGGAAACACCATATATTTT
abundance: -; d_gene: TRBD1; v_gene: TRBV29-1; j_gene: TRBJ2-5; CDR3aa: CSVGQGVETQYF; CDR3nt: TGCAGCGTGGGACAGGGGGTAGAGACCCAGTACTTC
abundance: -; d_gene: TRBD1; v_gene: TRBV5-1; j_gene: TRBJ2-5; CDR3aa: CASSLGTGLETQYF; CDR3nt: TGCGCCAGCAGCTTAGGGACAGGGTTAGAGACCCAGTACTTC
abundance: -; d_gene: TRBD2; v_gene: TRBV5-5; j_gene: TRBJ2-1; CDR3aa: CASRGGVGLAGYNEQFF; CDR3nt: TGTGCCAGCAGGGGGGGGGTTGGACTAGCGGGGTACAATGAGCAGTTCTTC
abundance: -; d_gene: -; v_gene: TRBV6-5; j_gene: TRBJ1-5; CDR3aa: CASSYSGNNQPQHF; CDR3nt: TGTGCCAGCAGTTACTCAGGAAACAATCAGCCCCAGCATTTT
abundance: -; d_gene: -; v_gene: TRBV6-5; j_gene: TRBJ2-2; CDR3aa: CASSPRGTGELFF; CDR3nt: TGTGCCAGCAGTCCTCGAGGCACCGGGGAGCTGTTTTTT
abundance: -; d_gene: -; v_gene: TRBV7-3; j_gene: TRBJ2-3; CDR3aa: CASSSRAGNTDTQYF; CDR3nt: TGTGCCAGCAGCTCAAGGGCAGGGAACACAGATACGCAGTATTTT
abundance: -; d_gene: -; v_gene: TRBV30; j_gene: TRBJ1-3; CDR3aa: CAWGKMANSGNTIYF; CDR3nt: TGTGCCTGGGGCAAAATGGCCAACTCTGGAAACACCATATATTTT
abundance: -; d_gene: TRBD2; v_gene: TRBV6-4; j_gene: TRBJ2-1; CDR3aa: CASSDSAASGSVYNEQFF; CDR3nt: TGTGCCAGCAGTGACTCAGCGGCTAGCGGGAGTGTCTACAATGAGCAGTTCTTC
abundance: -; d_gene: TRBD1; v_gene: TRBV7-9; j_gene: TRBJ1-1; CDR3aa: CASSSRQGTEAFF; CDR3nt: TGTGCCAGCAGCTCCAGACAGGGCACTGAAGCTTTCTTT
abundance: -; d_gene: -; v_gene: TRBV5-1; j_gene: TRBJ2-7; CDR3aa: CASSFQGESYEQYF; CDR3nt: TGCGCCAGCAGCTTCCAGGGAGAATCCTACGAGCAGTACTTC
abundance: once; d_gene: TRBD1; v_gene: TRBV19; j_gene: TRBJ1-1; CDR3aa: CASRRQGMNTEAFF; CDR3nt: TGTGCCAGTAGGAGACAGGGAATGAACACTGAAGCTTTCTTT
abundance: -; d_gene: TRBD1; v_gene: TRBV7-2; j_gene: TRBJ1-3; CDR3aa: CASSLTGGSGNTIYF; CDR3nt: TGTGCCAGCAGCTTAACAGGGGGAAGTGGAAACACCATATATTTT
abundance: -; d_gene: -; v_gene: TRBV30; j_gene: TRBJ2-4; CDR3aa: CAWSVRDIQYF; CDR3nt: TGTGCCTGGAGTGTACGAGACATTCAGTACTTC
abundance: -; d_gene: TRBD1; v_gene: TRBV7-6; j_gene: TRBJ1-5; CDR3aa: CASSLSGGFGQPQHF; CDR3nt: TGTGCCAGCAGCTTATCAGGGGGTTTTGGTCAGCCCCAGCATTTT
abundance: -; d_gene: -; v_gene: TRBV6-5; j_gene: TRBJ2-3; CDR3aa: CASSYPGTDTQYF; CDR3nt: TGTGCCAGCAGTTACCCAGGAACAGATACGCAGTATTTT
abundance: -; d_gene: TRBD1; v_gene: TRBV28; j_gene: TRBJ2-5; CDR3aa: CASRDRGRSETQYF; CDR3nt: TGTGCCAGCAGAGACAGGGGGCGGTCAGAGACCCAGTACTTC
abundance: -; d_gene: -; v_gene: TRBV6-1; j_gene: TRBJ1-5; CDR3aa: CASSLLQGQNQPQHF; CDR3nt: TGTGCCAGCAGTTTGTTACAGGGTCAGAATCAGCCCCAGCATTTT
abundance: -; d_gene: TRBD2; v_gene: TRBV18; j_gene: TRBJ2-1; CDR3aa: CASSPRKGGSSYNEQFF; CDR3nt: TGTGCCAGCTCACCCCGGAAGGGAGGGAGCTCCTACAATGAGCAGTTCTTC
abundance: -; d_gene: -; v_gene: TRBV7-9; j_gene: TRBJ2-1; CDR3aa: CASSLMNEQFF; CDR3nt: TGTGCCAGCAGCTTAATGAATGAGCAGTTCTTC
abundance: -; d_gene: -; v_gene: TRBV2; j_gene: TRBJ1-4; CDR3aa: CASSPRGTNEKLFF; CDR3nt: TGTGCCAGCAGCCCCAGGGGAACTAATGAAAAACTGTTTTTT
abundance: -; d_gene: -; v_gene: TRBV7-8; j_gene: TRBJ2-5; CDR3aa: CASSSLISETQYF; CDR3nt: TGTGCCAGCAGCTCCCTGATTTCGGAGACCCAGTACTTC
abundance: -; d_gene: -; v_gene: TRBV9; j_gene: TRBJ2-6; CDR3aa: CASSVVLSGANVLTF; CDR3nt: TGTGCCAGCAGCGTAGTACTCTCTGGGGCCAACGTCCTGACTTTC
abundance: -; d_gene: -; v_gene: TRBV5-6; j_gene: TRBJ1-2; CDR3aa: CASSPRGQFYYGYTF; CDR3nt: TGTGCCAGCAGCCCCAGAGGACAGTTCTACTATGGCTACACCTTC
abundance: once; d_gene: -; v_gene: TRBV6-5; j_gene: TRBJ1-2; CDR3aa: CASSPRGVEGYTF; CDR3nt: TGTGCCAGCAGTCCTCGGGGGGTGGAGGGCTACACCTTC
abundance: -; d_gene: -; v_gene: TRBV6-5; j_gene: TRBJ1-5; CDR3aa: CASSYPGQPQHF; CDR3nt: TGTGCCAGCAGTTACCCAGGGCAGCCCCAGCATTTT
abundance: -; d_gene: TRBD1; v_gene: TRBV30; j_gene: TRBJ1-2; CDR3aa: CAWRRTGQGYGYTF; CDR3nt: TGTGCCTGGAGGCGGACAGGGCAAGGGTATGGCTACACCTTC
abundance: -; d_gene: TRBD1; v_gene: TRBV2; j_gene: TRBJ2-7; CDR3aa: CASRAGTVYYEQYF; CDR3nt: TGTGCCAGCAGGGCCGGGACAGTATACTACGAGCAGTACTTC
abundance: -; d_gene: TRBD1; v_gene: TRBV19; j_gene: TRBJ1-5; CDR3aa: CASRKGDRGGNQPQHF; CDR3nt: TGTGCCAGTAGGAAAGGGGACAGGGGGGGGAATCAGCCCCAGCATTTT
abundance: -; d_gene: -; v_gene: TRBV5-5; j_gene: TRBJ1-3; CDR3aa: CASSLDGNTIYF; CDR3nt: TGTGCCAGCAGCTTGGACGGAAACACCATATATTTT
abundance: -; d_gene: -; v_gene: TRBV7-9; j_gene: TRBJ1-5; CDR3aa: CASSLGALAGQPQHF; CDR3nt: TGTGCCAGCAGCCTCGGGGCCCTGGCGGGGCAGCCCCAGCATTTT
abundance: -; d_gene: -; v_gene: TRBV6-5; j_gene: TRBJ1-2; CDR3aa: CASNHRDRLGGYTF; CDR3nt: TGTGCCAGCAACCACCGGGACCGCCTGGGGGGCTACACCTTC
abundance: -; d_gene: TRBD1; v_gene: TRBV19; j_gene: TRBJ2-2; CDR3aa: CASRGQGRDTGELFF; CDR3nt: TGTGCCAGTAGGGGACAGGGTAGGGACACCGGGGAGCTGTTTTTT
abundance: -; d_gene: -; v_gene: TRBV5-1; j_gene: TRBJ1-1; CDR3aa: CASSFGGLNTEAFF; CDR3nt: TGCGCCAGCAGCTTCGGGGGGCTGAACACTGAAGCTTTCTTT
abundance: -; d_gene: TRBD1; v_gene: TRBV19; j_gene: TRBJ2-7; CDR3aa: CASSTSPGQRHEQYF; CDR3nt: TGTGCCAGTAGTACATCGCCGGGACAGCGGCACGAGCAGTACTTC
abundance: -; d_gene: -; v_gene: TRBV27; j_gene: TRBJ2-5; CDR3aa: CASSLARRETQYF; CDR3nt: TGTGCCAGCAGTCTGGCTCGCCGTGAGACCCAGTACTTC